Sequencing of this TCR beta chain was carried out in a study of cytomegalovirus exposure and HLA in healthy donors (dated by TCRdb to about 2017). Context from the whole study: An earlier analysis of several hundred of the donors reported approximately 290 Gb of sequence data and around 120 million unique TCR beta sequences from about 180 million T cells. An early release that covered fewer than 800 HLA-typed donors contained approximately 300 gigabases of sequencing data and 75 million to 100 million unique TCR sequences. Of the 398 genotyped donors, 65% to 90% fell in the genetic ancestry cluster associated with self-reported Caucasian donors. The study aimed to test whether cataloging public T cell receptors could reveal signatures of past pathogen exposure. The study used immunosequencing to profile the T cell repertoires of around 600 subjects and linked those repertoires to cytomegalovirus serostatus. Besides the first cohort of 666 subjects, a separate validation cohort made up of over a hundred different subjects was used. High-throughput TCR immunosequencing, statistical association of individual TCRs with disease status, and machine learning were combined to predict cytomegalovirus infection status. A later analysis re-examined previously published TCR beta repertoires from just over 650 donors and added high-resolution HLA genotyping to investigate patterns of TCR occurrence. Rather than using new phenotypic data, the later analysis identified candidate immune exposures from TCR beta sequences and from how often those sequences occurred across donors. An earlier analysis of around 640 of the donors used high-throughput TCR beta sequencing to judge whether each TCR beta V gene segment behaved as functional or pseudogenic. Donor age, sex, ethnicity and CMV serostatus were collected together with the repertoire data. Genome-wide SNP genotypes for about 65% of the roughly 700 donors were used in a later genetic analysis, which treated that subset as a discovery cohort. All discovery cohort repertoires had been generated on a single sequencing platform. Both class I and class II loci were covered by HLA typing, at four-digit resolution. Typing coverage varied by locus: about 620-640 donors for A, B, C, DRB1 and DQB1; more than 500 for DQA1; about 570 for DPA1; more than 450 for DPB1. A handful of DR-DQ haplotypes were handled as single units for association and clustering because linkage in the cohort was strong. Across 300 to 400 genotyped donors of the cohort, an average of roughly 250,000 unique TCR beta nucleotide sequences per donor were sequenced, and around 19% of those sequences were non-productive. The paper's findings and limits, for the study overall: A later analysis found that HLA-associated TCR beta chains were more clonally expanded and had lower generation probabilities than equally common non-associated chains. Because HLA typing was missing for some donors at each locus, association tests included only the typed subset. Compared with the approximately 600-donor mean, donors in an Asian-associated ancestry cluster had fewer N-insertions in productive TCRs, according to a later genetic analysis. The earlier analysis of about 600 of the donors excluded some 15 rarely observed V segments, including chromosome 9 orphons, because counts were too low. V-gene and J-gene trimming of TCR beta chains was associated with a missense DCLRE1C variant in a later genetic analysis, and the association was replicated in an independent cohort. A cluster of highly shared sequence variants was judged likely to be a technical artifact of the sequencing pipeline. A few of the identified cytomegalovirus-associated TCR beta chains were confirmed in vitro to be specific for cytomegalovirus antigens. A later analysis associated 16,951 TCR beta sequences with specific HLA alleles at a false discovery rate of 0.05. A later analysis found that TCR association rates varied across HLA loci, with DRB1 alleles showing the most associated TCRs and HLA-C alleles the fewest. Most CMV-associated TCR beta chains appeared to be HLA-restricted in a later analysis, and the HLA associations seemed to be driven largely by CMV exposure. The classifier was reported to diagnose cytomegalovirus status with high specificity and sensitivity in both the original cohort and the validation cohort. A further reported finding was that TCR beta sequences accurately predicted the HLA-A and HLA-B alleles for most subjects in the first cohort. The presence/absence analyses assumed that sequencing depth was roughly uniform across donors, and that assumption may not be true. Correlated functional status among segregating V segments might reflect linkage disequilibrium, but an unknown experimental factor could not be ruled out. The only immune exposure information available for the cohort was CMV serostatus. When HLA alleles, especially DR and DQ, strongly co-occurred, attributing TCR associations to individual alleles was difficult. Some IMGT-functional V segments, including TRBV6-2 and TRBV6-3, could not be distinguished by the 87-base-pair reads and were therefore excluded. In this cohort, only TCR beta chains were sequenced, and detectable features were limited by the absence of alpha or paired-chain data. The authors suggested that the approach could potentially be extended to other disease states and immunological phenotypes. While some public TCRs were present in many individuals, most TCR sequences turned up only very rarely across donors. According to a later analysis, parvovirus B19, influenza, CMV and Epstein-Barr virus appeared linked to several top co-occurrence clusters. In an earlier analysis of about 550 of the donors, most TCR beta V segments were observed in productive rearrangements about 87% or about 30% of the time, broadly matching IMGT annotations. The study gave a list of over 150 TCR beta chains associated with cytomegalovirus.

The cohort comprised around 700 healthy bone marrow donors. At the time of sampling, all cohort members were nominally healthy, though unrecorded immune exposures were likely present. The donor was CMV seronegative and belonged to the group of 352 seronegative cohort members. A peripheral blood sample was collected from each donor, and TCR beta sequencing was performed on peripheral blood mononuclear cells. The Qiagen DNeasy Blood Extraction Kit was used to extract genomic DNA from the blood cell samples. In the germline V gene (reference sequence), CDR1 corresponds to MNHEY and CDR2 to SMNVEV. Trimming takes 6 bases off V and 4 bases off J; junction bases not matched to a gene: 8. The CDR3, from cysteine to phenylalanine, totals 14 residues. The DNA shown is the 42-base CDR3, in frame from base 1. The library was produced with the immunoSEQ multiplex PCR assay. The multiplex PCR relied on a mix of 60 forward primers for TCR Vbeta segments and 13 reverse primers for TCR Jbeta segments. The CDR3 region of rearranged TCR beta genes was amplified from genomic DNA by a multiplex PCR assay. On the Illumina HiSeq System, the amplified TCR beta libraries were sequenced as 87-base-pair reads. Per the authors' processing: A later analysis counted about 80 million unique TCR beta chains across the 666 repertoires, and about 10 million of these chains were shared by at least two donors. Raw reads were error-corrected and collapsed into unique sequences by a nearest-neighbor algorithm in which closely related sequences were merged to remove PCR and sequencing errors. CDR3 sequences were aligned to IMGT reference sequences to assign V, D and J gene segments. For a sequence to be retained, a match of at least six nucleotides was required to both a V gene segment and a J gene segment. A rearrangement was called productive if the CDR3 had no stop codons and remained in frame with V and J, and every other rearrangement was called non-productive. CDR3 was defined according to IMGT convention as the region running from the second conserved V-encoded cysteine to the conserved J-encoded phenylalanine. The earlier analysis of some 580 of the donors excluded any sequence lacking an unambiguous match to a single V gene segment. An earlier analysis of several hundred of the donors classified V segments as functional when productive rearrangements were above 56.7% and as segregating when the standard deviation between donors was above 5%. A statistical classification framework was developed to diagnose cytomegalovirus status using the catalog of TCR beta chain sequences. V and J gene assignment, in a later analysis, came from comparing TCR nucleotide sequences with IMGT/GENE-DB human TR gene sequences. A later analysis assigned CDR3 sequences and most-parsimonious VDJ recombination scenarios with the TCRdist pipeline. In a later analysis, each TCR beta chain was defined by its CDR3 amino acid sequence together with its V-gene family, and reads lacking a unique V-gene family were excluded. A later analysis removed several hundred highly shared, low-generation-probability nucleotide sequences to deal with suspected cross-contamination and a sequencing artifact. For each public chain, a later analysis derived a clonal expansion index from normalized ranks of inferred template counts within each repertoire. In a later analysis, generation probabilities were computed with a VDJ recombination model fitted to out-of-frame rearrangements, and the resulting probabilities were checked against IGoR. Hypergeometric tests were used in a later analysis to score TCR-TCR, TCR-HLA and TCR-CMV co-occurrence, with a repertoire-size bias correction applied to the TCR pairs. A later analysis estimated false discovery rates by permuting HLA or CMV assignments 20 times. In a later analysis, co-occurring TCRs were grouped with DBSCAN, and TCRdist sequence similarity was added when clustering was performed within HLA-allele-positive subsets. Repertoires with fewer than 30,000 or more than 120,000 public chains were left out of co-occurrence clustering, as were five repertoires with anomalous nucleotide sharing. The clones in this table, taken by TCRdb from immuneACCESS, are in-frame only. Not every clone is retained; where verified, under half of the shortfall comes from an unresolved V gene, and the cause of the rest is unknown. The V and J calls and clone size were taken over from that table, and D and trimming were inferred from the DNA. This sample's records show under 200,000 clones. In total, the top ten clones hold 6.5% of the sample.

Comments on this clone: Its specific antigen is unknown.

The chain is assembled from TRBV27 and TRBJ1-1; TRBD1 aligns with 7 central bases. The source of this sequence is a man under 40 in good health and CMV-seronegative. Sequencing used PBMCs. Read as DNA, the sequence is TGTGCCAGCAGACCTACAGGGGTGATCACTGAAGCTTTCTTT. Translated, this is CASRPTGVITEAFF.